This note documents a single TCR beta chain sequence. Naive CD8 cells comprised CD45RO-negative, CCR7-positively selected cells, excluding terminally differentiated effector memory CD45RA+ cells. The sample belongs to a study of shared clonotypes between healthy human individuals. The repertoire was sequenced with immunoSEQ multiplex PCR; TCRdb's copy has only in-frame clones and lacks some. The data show 650,000 to 800,000 clones, about 91% seen once. The V gene lost 6 bases and the J gene lost 5 bases, with 11 bases spanning the gap. CDR1 and CDR2 (germline): KGHSH, LQKENI. This CDR3 comprises 12 residues.

The clonotype originates from a man aged 30-40 years in good health. The sample comprised naive CD8+ T cells sorted from blood. The rearrangement uses TRBV18 and TRBJ2-7, with unresolved D. CDR3 coding DNA: TGTGCCAGCTCCCGGAAGCTGGACGAGCAGTACTTC. Protein sequence: CASSRKLDEQYF.